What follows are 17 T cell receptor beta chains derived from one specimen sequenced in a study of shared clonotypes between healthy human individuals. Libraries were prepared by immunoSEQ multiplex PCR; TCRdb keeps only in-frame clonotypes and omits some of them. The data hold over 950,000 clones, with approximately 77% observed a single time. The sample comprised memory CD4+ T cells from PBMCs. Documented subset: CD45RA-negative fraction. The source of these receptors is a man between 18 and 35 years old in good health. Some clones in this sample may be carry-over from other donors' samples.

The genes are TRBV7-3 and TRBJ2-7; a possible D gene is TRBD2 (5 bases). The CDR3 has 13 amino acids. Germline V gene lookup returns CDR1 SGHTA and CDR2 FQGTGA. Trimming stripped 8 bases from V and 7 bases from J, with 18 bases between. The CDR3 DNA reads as TGTGCCAGCCGTTCAGGCCGGACTGGAGAGCAGTACTTC. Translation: CASRSGRTGEQYF.

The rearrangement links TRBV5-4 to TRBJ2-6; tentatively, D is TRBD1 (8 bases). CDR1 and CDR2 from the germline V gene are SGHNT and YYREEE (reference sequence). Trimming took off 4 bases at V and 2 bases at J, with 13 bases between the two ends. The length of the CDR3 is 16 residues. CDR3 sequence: CASSTTGGAGANVLTF. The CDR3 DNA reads TGTGCCAGCAGCACCACAGGGGGGGCTGGGGCCAACGTCCTGACTTTC.

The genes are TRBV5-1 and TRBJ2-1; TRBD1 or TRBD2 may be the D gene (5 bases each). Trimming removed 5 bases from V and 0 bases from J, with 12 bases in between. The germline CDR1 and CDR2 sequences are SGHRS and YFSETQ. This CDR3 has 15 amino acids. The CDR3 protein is CASRGDPSSYNEQFF. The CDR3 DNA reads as TGCGCCAGCAGGGGGGACCCTAGCTCCTACAATGAGCAGTTCTTC.

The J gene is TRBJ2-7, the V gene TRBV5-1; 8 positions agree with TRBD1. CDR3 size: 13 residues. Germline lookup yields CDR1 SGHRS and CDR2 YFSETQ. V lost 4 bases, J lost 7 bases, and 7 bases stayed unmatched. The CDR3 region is CASSGQTGEEQYF. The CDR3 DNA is TGCGCCAGCAGCGGCCAGACAGGGGAGGAGCAGTACTTC.

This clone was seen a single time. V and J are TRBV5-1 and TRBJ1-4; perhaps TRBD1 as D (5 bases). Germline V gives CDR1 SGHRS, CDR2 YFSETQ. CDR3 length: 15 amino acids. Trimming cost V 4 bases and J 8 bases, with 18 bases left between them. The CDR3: CASSPGYSQGEKLFF. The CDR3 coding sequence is TGCGCCAGCAGCCCAGGGTACTCCCAAGGAGAAAAACTGTTTTTT.

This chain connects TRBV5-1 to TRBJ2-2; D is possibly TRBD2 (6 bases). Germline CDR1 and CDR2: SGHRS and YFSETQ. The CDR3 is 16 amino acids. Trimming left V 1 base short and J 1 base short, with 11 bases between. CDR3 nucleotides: TGCGCCAGCAGCTTGTCTGGGGGAGGGAACACCGGGGAGCTGTTTTTT. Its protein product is CASSLSGGGNTGELFF.

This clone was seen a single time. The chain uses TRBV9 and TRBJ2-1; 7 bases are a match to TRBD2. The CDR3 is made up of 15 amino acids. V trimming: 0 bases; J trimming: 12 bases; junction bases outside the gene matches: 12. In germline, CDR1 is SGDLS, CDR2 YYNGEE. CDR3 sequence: CASSVVPSGGVGQFF. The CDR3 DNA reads TGTGCCAGCAGCGTAGTACCTAGCGGAGGGGTAGGGCAGTTCTTC.

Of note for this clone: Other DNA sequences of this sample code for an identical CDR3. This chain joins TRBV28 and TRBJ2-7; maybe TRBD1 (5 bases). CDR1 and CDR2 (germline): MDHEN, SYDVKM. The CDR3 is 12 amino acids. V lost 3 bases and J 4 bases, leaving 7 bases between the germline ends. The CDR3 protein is CASSLPGYEQYF. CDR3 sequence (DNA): TGTGCCAGCAGTTTGCCAGGGTACGAGCAGTACTTC.

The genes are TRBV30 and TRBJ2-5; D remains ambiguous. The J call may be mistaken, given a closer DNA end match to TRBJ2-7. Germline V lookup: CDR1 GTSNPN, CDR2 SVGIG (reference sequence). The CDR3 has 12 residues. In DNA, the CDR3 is TGTGCCTGGGCTACTTACAGCTACGAGCAGTACTTC. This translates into CAWATYSYEQYF.

The DNA of the CDR3 is TGTGCCACCCGGGACAGGTCGAACACCGGGGAGCTGTTTTTT. Protein sequence: CATRDRSNTGELFF. The chain combines TRBV28 with TRBJ2-2; TRBD1 agrees at 8 bases. Germline CDR1 is MDHEN and CDR2 is SYDVKM. J gave up 0 bases and V 10 bases, and 4 bases lay outside the gene matches. The CDR3 is 14 residues long. The full variable domain, rest sourced from reference TRBV28 and TRBJ2-2, is DVKVTQSSRYLVKRTGEKVFLECVQDMDHENMFWYRQDPGLGLRLIYFSYDVKMKEKGDIPEGYSVSREKKERFSLILESASTNQTSMYLCATRDRSNTGELFFGEGSRLTVL.

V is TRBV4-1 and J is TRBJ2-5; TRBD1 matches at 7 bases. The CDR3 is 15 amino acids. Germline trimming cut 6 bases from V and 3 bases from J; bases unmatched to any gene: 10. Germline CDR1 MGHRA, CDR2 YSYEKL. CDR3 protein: CASSPTTGQKETQYF. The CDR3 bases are TGCGCCAGCAGTCCTACCACGGGACAGAAAGAGACCCAGTACTTC.

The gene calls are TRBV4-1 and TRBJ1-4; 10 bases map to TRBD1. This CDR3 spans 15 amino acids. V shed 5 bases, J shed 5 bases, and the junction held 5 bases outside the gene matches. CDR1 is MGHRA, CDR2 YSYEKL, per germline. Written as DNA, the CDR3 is TGCGCCAGCAGCGCGGGACAGGGGCGGAATGAAAAACTGTTTTTT. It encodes CASSAGQGRNEKLFF.

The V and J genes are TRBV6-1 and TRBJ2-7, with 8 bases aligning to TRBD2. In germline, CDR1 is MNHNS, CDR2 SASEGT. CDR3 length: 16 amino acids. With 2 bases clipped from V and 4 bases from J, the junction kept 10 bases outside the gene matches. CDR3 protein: CASSETGLAGGYEQYF. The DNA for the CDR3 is TGTGCCAGCAGTGAAACCGGCCTAGCGGGCGGATACGAGCAGTACTTC.

The CDR3 protein is CAWKKEDEQYF. The DNA for the CDR3 is TGTGCCTGGAAGAAGGAGGACGAGCAGTACTTC. The gene calls are TRBV30 and TRBJ2-7; TRBD2 is a possible D gene (5 bases). The germline V gene encodes CDR1 GTSNPN and CDR2 SVGIG (reference sequence). The CDR3 covers 11 residues. V was clipped by 4 bases and J by 5 bases, with 9 bases between them.

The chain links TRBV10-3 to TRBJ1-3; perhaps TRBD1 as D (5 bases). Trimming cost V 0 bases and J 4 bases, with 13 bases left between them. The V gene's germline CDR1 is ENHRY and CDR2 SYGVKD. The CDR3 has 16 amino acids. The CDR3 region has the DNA TGTGCCATCAGTGAGTCGGTTCAGGGCAAAGGAAACACCATATATTTT. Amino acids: CAISESVQGKGNTIYF.

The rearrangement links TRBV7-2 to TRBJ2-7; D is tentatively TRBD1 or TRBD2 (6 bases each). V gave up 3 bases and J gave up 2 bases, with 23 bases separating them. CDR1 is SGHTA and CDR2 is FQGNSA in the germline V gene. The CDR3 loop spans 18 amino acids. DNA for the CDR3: TGTGCCAGCAGCTTCGGTCTAGGGGGTTCGGGAGCCCCCTACGAGCAGTACTTC. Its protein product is CASSFGLGGSGAPYEQYF.

This CDR3 is CASTRLAAGELFF. For the CDR3, the DNA is TGTGCCAGCACGAGACTAGCGGCCGGGGAGCTGTTTTTT. The V call is TRBV27, the J call TRBJ2-2; 9 bases are shared with TRBD2. The CDR3 is 13 amino acids. Losses at the gene ends were 7 bases for V and 6 bases for J; bases not matched to a gene: 3. The V gene's germline CDR1 is MNHEY and CDR2 SMNVEV (reference sequence).